These 18 T cell receptor beta chains originate from one sample sequenced in a study of OX40 agonist ivuxolimab in advanced cancers. Some clones are missing from TCRdb's copy, which holds only in-frame ones; the method was immunoSEQ multiplex PCR. The table records 70,000 or so clones, about 89% of them present only once. This specimen consisted of CD4+ or CD8+ T cells sorted from blood, obtained in a trial of the OX40 agonist ivuxolimab. The receptors were sampled from an adult with an advanced solid tumor such as melanoma, head and neck, liver or kidney cancer.

This chain links TRBV29-1 with TRBJ2-2; 7 nucleotides match TRBD2. CDR1 is SQVTM, CDR2 ANQGSEA, per germline. Losses at the gene ends were 7 bases for V and 7 bases for J; bases not matched to a gene: 6. The CDR3 sequence is 12 residues long. The CDR3 is CSARTRIGELFF. The CDR3 DNA sequence: TGCAGCGCAAGGACTAGAATCGGGGAGCTGTTTTTT.

The V gene is TRBV5-4, the J gene TRBJ2-7; 10 bases are a match to TRBD1. Germline assignment: CDR1 SGHNT and CDR2 YYREEE (reference sequence). The CDR3 loop spans 13 amino acids. V gave up 4 bases and J gave up 5 bases; unmatched junction bases: 3. CDR3 sequence (DNA): TGTGCCAGCAGCGGCGACAGGGGGCACGAGCAGTACTTC. The encoded protein is CASSGDRGHEQYF.

The chain joins TRBV19 to TRBJ1-2; 10 bases agree with TRBD1. V was pared by 10 bases and J by 4 bases, with 15 bases of the junction left unmatched. The CDR3 sequence is 16 residues long. Looked up from germline, CDR1 is LNHDA and CDR2 is SQIVND (reference sequence). The CDR3 loop is CATQSLRGQGSYGYTF. DNA for the CDR3: TGTGCCACCCAATCTTTACGGGGACAGGGGTCCTATGGCTACACCTTC.

The CDR3 protein is CASSAGDRRPYEQYF. The DNA of the CDR3 is TGCGCCAGCAGTGCAGGAGACAGGCGACCCTACGAGCAGTACTTC. This rearrangement joins TRBV10-2 to TRBJ2-7; D is perhaps TRBD1 (6 bases). V was clipped by 4 bases and J by 2 bases, with 15 bases between them. Germline-derived CDR1 and CDR2 are WSHSY and SAAADI. CDR3 length: 15 amino acids.

The chain carries TRBV28 and TRBJ2-3, with TRBD2 identical over 10 bases. Germline CDR1 MDHEN, CDR2 SYDVKM. This CDR3 is 15 amino acids long. The V and J ends lost 6 bases and 6 bases, in that order; junction bases with no gene match: 9. The CDR3 sequence: CASSRPGLAWDTQYF. CDR3 nucleotide sequence: TGTGCCAGCAGCCGACCGGGACTAGCGTGGGATACGCAGTATTTT. Drawing the rest from reference TRBV28 and TRBJ2-3, the complete variable domain is DVKVTQSSRYLVKRTGEKVFLECVQDMDHENMFWYRQDPGLGLRLIYFSYDVKMKEKGDIPEGYSVSREKKERFSLILESASTNQTSMYLCASSRPGLAWDTQYFGPGTRLTVL.

This chain links TRBV5-1 with TRBJ1-1; D call uncertain. The length of the CDR3 is 14 residues. Germline assignment: CDR1 SGHRS and CDR2 YFSETQ. V lost 5 bases and J 5 bases, leaving 16 bases between the germline ends. The CDR3 here is CASSWGTLGTEAFF. The CDR3 bases are TGCGCCAGCAGTTGGGGTACTCTCGGTACTGAAGCTTTCTTT.

J is TRBJ1-2 and V is TRBV6-5; 7 bases align to TRBD1. The CDR3 contains 15 residues. Germline values: CDR1 MNHEY, CDR2 SVGAGI. Trimming at V came to 3 bases and at J to 6 bases, leaving 10 bases not matched to a gene. The CDR3 loop is CASSYLLRDRDGYTF. The DNA for the CDR3 is TGTGCCAGCAGTTATTTACTACGGGACAGAGATGGCTACACCTTC.

The CDR3 sequence: CASSVGDRGFYNEKLFF. In DNA form, the CDR3 reads TGTGCCAGCAGCGTAGGGGACAGGGGGTTCTATAATGAAAAACTGTTTTTT. V usage is TRBV9 and J usage is TRBJ1-4, with 11 bases lining up with TRBD1. Germline V gene data show CDR1 as SGDLS and CDR2 as YYNGEE. This CDR3 has 17 amino acids. The ends lost 0 bases at V and 4 bases at J; junction bases unmatched: 5.

The chain uses TRBV11-2 and TRBJ2-7; 8 positions agree with TRBD1. CDR1 SGHAT and CDR2 FQNNGV come from the germline V gene. With V trimmed by 5 bases and J by 4 bases, 7 bases remained unmatched. This CDR3 region has 14 residues. The CDR3, as DNA: TGTGCCAGCAGCGACAGGGGTAGAATATACGAGCAGTACTTC. Its translation: CASSDRGRIYEQYF.

The chain carries TRBV7-2 and TRBJ1-2, with 10 bases fitting TRBD1. Germline assignment: CDR1 SGHTA and CDR2 FQGNSA. Trimming cost V 7 bases and J 5 bases; bases outside gene matches: 7. This CDR3 is 14 amino acids long. CDR3 bases: TGTGCCAGCAACCCGGACAGGGGGGTTTATGGCTACACCTTC. Residues: CASNPDRGVYGYTF.

The J gene is TRBJ1-4, the V gene TRBV25-1; TRBD1 aligns across 12 bases. Germline-derived CDR1 and CDR2 are MGHDK and SYGVNS. The junction had 8 bases not matched to a gene; V was cut back by 4 bases and J by 5 bases. This CDR3 spans 17 amino acids. For the CDR3, the DNA is TGTGCCAGCAGTGCCGTTGGGACAGGGGGCCTAAATGAAAAACTGTTTTTT. This encodes CASSAVGTGGLNEKLFF.

This clone was recorded a few times. The rearrangement links TRBV19 to TRBJ2-1; 7 nucleotides align to TRBD1. J lost 6 bases, V lost 8 bases, and 4 bases had no gene match. The CDR3 covers 12 residues. The germline V gene encodes CDR1 LNHDA and CDR2 SQIVND (reference sequence). CDR3: CASRQGGNEQFF. In DNA, the CDR3 is TGTGCCAGTCGACAGGGTGGCAATGAGCAGTTCTTC.

The J gene is TRBJ1-5, the V gene TRBV28; unclear D gene. The germline V gene has CDR1 MDHEN and CDR2 SYDVKM. The CDR3 loop spans 14 amino acids. Trimming left V 5 bases short and J 8 bases short, with 16 bases between. The CDR3 DNA sequence: TGTGCCAGCAGTCCCAGGACGGACCAGGAGCCCCAGCATTTT. Translating gives CASSPRTDQEPQHF.

The chain couples TRBV4-3 to TRBJ1-2, with D possibly matching TRBD1 (6 bases). The V gene lost 4 bases and the J gene lost 4 bases, with 13 bases spanning the gap. CDR3 size: 14 residues. CDR1 is LGHNA, CDR2 YSLEER, per germline. The CDR3 is CASSPAGGGYGYTF. DNA for the CDR3: TGCGCCAGCAGCCCCGCGGGGGGCGGCTATGGCTACACCTTC.

The chain has TRBV5-1 and TRBJ2-7, with TRBD2 identical over 9 bases. V lost 2 bases, J lost 0 bases, and 3 bases stayed unmatched. Looked up from germline, CDR1 is SGHRS and CDR2 is YFSETQ. This CDR3 is built from 15 residues. CDR3 nucleotides: TGCGCCAGCAGCTTACTAGCGGGTGCCTCCTACGAGCAGTACTTC. Translation: CASSLLAGASYEQYF.

This chain connects TRBV5-4 to TRBJ2-2; D is uncertain. The CDR3 is 14 residues long. Trimming shortened V by 1 base and J by 3 bases, and 7 bases separated the two germline ends. Germline lookup yields CDR1 SGHNT and CDR2 YYREEE (reference sequence). This chain's CDR3 is CASSLRGYTGELFF. DNA of the CDR3: TGTGCCAGCAGCTTGCGCGGTTACACCGGGGAGCTGTTTTTT.

This chain uses TRBV5-1 with TRBJ2-1; 8 positions match TRBD1. CDR3 size: 15 residues. CDR1 is SGHRS, CDR2 YFSETQ, per germline. Germline trimming cut 0 bases from V and 4 bases from J; bases unmatched to any gene: 3. The CDR3 sequence: CASSLGTGIYNEQFF. The CDR3 DNA is TGCGCCAGCAGCTTGGGGACAGGGATTTACAATGAGCAGTTCTTC.

The V call is TRBV9, the J call TRBJ2-2, with a possible D match to TRBD1 (6 bases). The germline CDR1 and CDR2 sequences are SGDLS and YYNGEE. The V gene lost 5 bases and the J gene lost 0 bases, with 8 bases spanning the gap. This CDR3 is built from 14 residues. This CDR3 reads CASRGTTNTGELFF. The DNA for the CDR3 is TGTGCCAGCAGGGGGACAACGAACACCGGGGAGCTGTTTTTT. The full variable domain, its missing parts supplied by reference TRBV9 and TRBJ2-2, is DSGVTQTPKHLITATGQRVTLRCSPRSGDLSVYWYQQSLDQGLQFLIQYYNGEERAKGNILERFSAQQFPDLHSELNLSSLELGDSALYFCASRGTTNTGELFFGEGSRLTVL.